These 28 T cell receptor beta chains were sequenced from one sample in a study of T cells after yellow fever vaccination. TCRdb reanalysed the 5' RACE reads using MiXCR and keeps one entry per CDR3 protein. The repertoire holds 95,000 to 100,000 distinct CDR3 sequences, with about 6% as singletons. This specimen consisted of CD8+ T cells sorted from PBMCs, obtained 10 days after the yellow fever booster vaccination. The receptors shown here come from a man aged 18 to 29 who received the YFV17D yellow fever vaccine.

The rearrangement joins TRBV27 to TRBJ2-5; TRBD2 agrees at 12 bases. Germline CDR1 reads MNHEY; CDR2 reads SMNVEV (reference sequence). Unmatched junction bases numbered 12, after V lost 4 bases and J lost 6 bases. This CDR3 contains 17 residues. CDR3 DNA: TGTGCCAGCAGTTCCGAATCCGCTAGCGGGGGGGCGAAGACCCAGTACTTC. It yields the protein CASSSESASGGAKTQYF.

The chain links TRBV14 to TRBJ2-1; D is possibly TRBD1 (5 bases). V was shortened by 4 bases and J by 3 bases, with 7 bases between the two germline ends. Germline V CDR1 and CDR2: SGHDN, FVKESK. This CDR3 has 13 amino acids. This CDR3 is CASSLDSYNEQFF. Written as DNA, the CDR3 is TGTGCCAGCAGCCTTGACAGCTACAATGAGCAGTTCTTC.

V gene TRBV12-3 or TRBV12-4 combines with J gene TRBJ2-3; 8 bases line up with TRBD2. Trimming removed 3 bases from V and 6 bases from J; junction bases left unmatched: 8. The CDR3 is 15 amino acids. CDR3 sequence (DNA): TGTGCCAGCAGTTTTGGGCAGCGGGGGTTGGATACGCAGTATTTT. It encodes CASSFGQRGLDTQYF.

This clonotype came up a few times. The chain links TRBV18 to TRBJ2-5; 9 bases agree with TRBD1. CDR3 length equals 16 residues. V lost 5 bases, J lost 4 bases, and 11 bases stayed unmatched. Germline CDR1 reads KGHSH; CDR2 reads LQKENI. The CDR3 protein is CASSTSPGQGLETQYF. The CDR3 DNA reads as TGTGCCAGCTCAACCAGTCCGGGACAGGGATTAGAGACCCAGTACTTC.

The chain is built from TRBV2 and TRBJ1-2; 10 nucleotides match TRBD1. The ends lost 5 bases at V and 8 bases at J; junction bases unmatched: 8. The CDR3 totals 14 residues. Germline-derived CDR1 and CDR2 are SNHLY and FYNNEI. The CDR3 region has the DNA TGTGCCAGCAGTCCTGACAGGGGGCCGGAGGGCTACACCTTC. Encoded protein: CASSPDRGPEGYTF. Using reference TRBV2 and TRBJ1-2 for the parts outside the CDR3, the full variable domain is EPEVTQTPSHQVTQMGQEVILRCVPISNHLYFYWYRQILGQKVEFLVSFYNNEISEKSEIFDDQFSVERPDGSNFTLKIRSTKLEDSAMYFCASSPDRGPEGYTFGSGTRLTVV.

A few counts support this clonotype. The chain couples TRBV4-2 to TRBJ1-4; D is perhaps TRBD1 (6 bases). From germline, CDR1 is LGHNA and CDR2 YNFKEQ. V was trimmed by 0 bases and J by 7 bases, leaving 15 bases between them. The length of the CDR3 is 16 residues. The CDR3 sequence: CASSQERRGGSEKLFF. DNA for the CDR3: TGTGCCAGCAGCCAAGAAAGGAGAGGGGGGTCTGAAAAACTGTTTTTT.

This clonotype was counted a few times. The CDR3 DNA is TGTGCCATCAGTGAGGTACAGGGGCCTTACGAGCAGTACTTC. Translating it yields CAISEVQGPYEQYF. This chain joins TRBV10-3 and TRBJ2-7; TRBD1 matches 7 bases. Germline CDR1 and CDR2: ENHRY and SYGVKD. The CDR3 extends over 14 amino acids. V lost 2 bases to trimming and J lost 4 bases; unmatched junction nucleotides: 5.

The rearrangement joins TRBV6-1 to TRBJ2-3; 9 nucleotides match TRBD2. Germline values: CDR1 MNHNS, CDR2 SASEGT. V shed 0 bases, J shed 2 bases, and the junction held 6 bases outside the gene matches. The CDR3 runs 17 residues. Here the CDR3 DNA reads TGTGCCAGCAGTGAAGCGCCGGCGGGGGGGATCACAGATACGCAGTATTTT. Residues: CASSEAPAGGITDTQYF.

Only a few counts were recorded for this clonotype. The chain links TRBV3-1 to TRBJ2-3; 10 bases are a match to TRBD1. Germline V CDR1 and CDR2: LGHDT, YNNKEL (reference sequence). With 4 bases clipped from V and 4 bases from J, the junction kept 5 bases outside the gene matches. This CDR3 is built from 15 residues. The CDR3 nucleotides are TGTGCCAGCAGCCCCCGGGACAGGGGTGCAGATACGCAGTATTTT. Translation: CASSPRDRGADTQYF.

This clonotype was seen at least ten times. The chain employs TRBV7-9 and TRBJ2-3; 10 nucleotides agree with TRBD2. This CDR3 is 15 amino acids long. Germline-derived CDR1 and CDR2 are SEHNR and FQNEAQ (reference sequence). V lost 1 base, J lost 4 bases, and 2 bases stayed unmatched. DNA of the CDR3: TGTGCCAGCAGCTTAGGGGGACTAGCGTCAGATACGCAGTATTTT. It specifies CASSLGGLASDTQYF.

This clonotype was observed at least ten times. V usage is TRBV12-3 or TRBV12-4 and J usage is TRBJ2-3, with 8 bases fitting TRBD2. The CDR3 is 15 amino acids. The J segment lost 2 bases and the V segment lost 2 bases, leaving 3 bases of the junction unmatched. The CDR3 loop reads CASSLLAGYTDTQYF. Here the CDR3 DNA reads TGTGCCAGCAGTTTATTAGCGGGGTACACAGATACGCAGTATTTT.

Regarding this clonotype: This may come from a read error, since a much larger clone is one base off. The genes are TRBV6-5 and TRBJ2-3; 10 bases match TRBD2. The CDR3 runs 16 residues. Germline CDR1 MNHEY, CDR2 SVGAGI. The CDR3 sequence: CDSSSPGTSGTDTQYF. In DNA form, the CDR3 reads TGTGACAGCAGTTCCCCCGGGACTAGCGGCACAGATACGCAGTATTTT.

The chain couples TRBV6-5 to TRBJ2-1, with D hard to call. There are 14 residues in the CDR3. The V end lost 2 bases, the J end lost 7 bases, and 12 bases lay between the germline ends. CDR1 is MNHEY, CDR2 SVGAGI, per germline. CDR3 bases: TGTGCCAGCAGTTACCCGGCCCCCGGGAATGAGCAGTTCTTC. It translates to CASSYPAPGNEQFF.

The chain joins TRBV11-2 to TRBJ2-3; D is ambiguous. The germline V and J ends were trimmed by 2 bases and 2 bases, with 5 bases remaining between them. The CDR3 length is 13 residues. The germline CDR1 and CDR2 sequences are SGHAT and FQNNGV. Here the CDR3 reads CASSLTDTDTQYF. The DNA of the CDR3 is TGTGCCAGCAGCTTAACAGACACAGATACGCAGTATTTT.

The sample holds many counts of this clonotype. CDR3 bases: TGTGCCAGCAGTGACGGGGACACCGGGGAGCTGTTTTTT. It encodes CASSDGDTGELFF. This chain links TRBV6-4 with TRBJ2-2; no clear D. Germline CDR1 MRHNA, CDR2 SNTAGT. Trimming took off 2 bases at V and 3 bases at J, with 4 bases between the two ends. The CDR3 covers 13 residues.

This sequence joins TRBV9 and TRBJ1-4, with unresolved D. The CDR3 consists of 14 residues. Germline CDR1 reads SGDLS; CDR2 reads YYNGEE. Trimming removed 4 bases at V and 4 bases at J, with 11 bases between. The chain's CDR3 is CASSPRMINEKLFF. CDR3 nucleotides: TGTGCCAGCAGCCCGAGAATGATTAATGAAAAACTGTTTTTT.

This clonotype was detected a few times. The rearrangement links TRBV7-2 to TRBJ2-1; D is unresolved. The CDR3 runs 11 residues. The germline V gene encodes CDR1 SGHTA and CDR2 FQGNSA. Trimming left V 3 bases short and J 10 bases short, with 7 bases between. CDR3 in amino acids: CASSFLTEQFF. The CDR3 DNA is TGTGCCAGCAGCTTCTTGACCGAGCAGTTCTTC.

There are many counts of this clonotype. The gene calls are TRBV6-5 and TRBJ2-6; D is unresolved. The CDR3 spans 13 residues. CDR1 MNHEY and CDR2 SVGAGI come from the germline V gene. V was pared by 7 bases and J by 0 bases, with 4 bases between. CDR3 residues: CASIGSGANVLTF. Written as DNA, the CDR3 is TGTGCCAGCATTGGCTCTGGGGCCAACGTCCTGACTTTC.

This chain joins TRBV19 and TRBJ2-7, with 7 bases that match TRBD1. The CDR3 totals 13 residues. J gave up 3 bases and V 10 bases, and 9 bases lay outside the gene matches. Looked up from germline, CDR1 is LNHDA and CDR2 is SQIVND (reference sequence). CDR3 sequence: CAISPAGGYEQYF. In DNA, the CDR3 is TGTGCCATTTCCCCGGCAGGGGGCTACGAGCAGTACTTC.

This chain connects TRBV20-1 to TRBJ2-5; D is possibly TRBD2 (6 bases). Germline lookup yields CDR1 DFQATT and CDR2 SNEGSKA (reference sequence). V lost 6 bases, J lost 1 base, and 18 bases lay in between. The length of the CDR3 is 15 residues. CDR3 sequence: CSADAGPYPQETQYF. The CDR3 nucleotides are TGCAGTGCCGACGCGGGGCCCTACCCCCAAGAGACCCAGTACTTC.

This clonotype has a count of ten or more. J is TRBJ2-7 and V is TRBV4-1; possible D gene TRBD1, 5 bases. V lost 3 bases and J 3 bases, leaving 12 bases between the germline ends. The germline V gene encodes CDR1 MGHRA and CDR2 YSYEKL. The CDR3 loop spans 14 amino acids. The CDR3 nucleotides are TGCGCCAGCAGCCAGACAGCCTCACACTACGAGCAGTACTTC. It encodes CASSQTASHYEQYF.

This clonotype showed up just a few times. The rearrangement joins TRBV4-1 to TRBJ1-1, with 9 nucleotides matching TRBD1. Germline loops: CDR1 MGHRA, CDR2 YSYEKL. The CDR3 sequence is 16 residues long. V lost 2 bases to trimming and J lost 6 bases; unmatched junction nucleotides: 10. The CDR3 DNA sequence: TGCGCCAGCAGCCAATTCAACCGGGACAGGGCGGCTGAAGCTTTCTTT. This sequence encodes CASSQFNRDRAAEAFF.

This clonotype was seen many times. The rearrangement joins TRBV7-2 to TRBJ2-1, with a weak D call TRBD1 (6 bases). Germline values: CDR1 SGHTA, CDR2 FQGNSA. The V end was cut by 1 base, the J end by 0 bases, with 10 bases between. This CDR3 contains 16 residues. The CDR3 DNA follows: TGTGCCAGCAGCTTAGTCGGACAGATCTCCTACAATGAGCAGTTCTTC. This translates into CASSLVGQISYNEQFF.

The table lists this clonotype with a few counts. The chain joins TRBV20-1 to TRBJ2-5; D gene uncertain. Trimming shortened V by 1 base and J by 5 bases, and 11 bases separated the two germline ends. The CDR3 loop spans 13 amino acids. The germline V gene has CDR1 DFQATT and CDR2 SNEGSKA (reference sequence). The CDR3 protein is CSARGAGLETQYF. DNA for the CDR3: TGCAGTGCTAGAGGGGCCGGGTTGGAGACCCAGTACTTC.

This clonotype was counted between two and nine times. This chain uses TRBV20-1 with TRBJ1-1; D remains ambiguous. Trimming cost V 6 bases and J 0 bases, with 8 bases left between them. The germline V gene has CDR1 DFQATT and CDR2 SNEGSKA (reference sequence). The CDR3 is made up of 12 amino acids. CDR3 DNA: TGCAGTGCCATCGTCATGAACACTGAAGCTTTCTTT. Protein: CSAIVMNTEAFF.

The gene calls are TRBV9 and TRBJ2-5, with 7 bases aligning to TRBD1. The CDR3 runs to 14 residues. Germline CDR1 and CDR2: SGDLS and YYNGEE. V was clipped by 4 bases and J by 1 base; unmatched bases: 4. The CDR3 reads CASSRWDSQETQYF. The CDR3 DNA is TGTGCCAGCAGCCGATGGGACAGCCAAGAGACCCAGTACTTC.

This clonotype was seen a few times. The V and J genes are TRBV5-1 and TRBJ2-1; D is perhaps TRBD2 (6 bases). CDR1 is SGHRS and CDR2 is YFSETQ in the germline V gene. The CDR3 covers 14 residues. V lost 7 bases and J lost 8, with 19 bases in between. The CDR3 DNA follows: TGCGCCAGCCTTTGGCGGGGCGGAGGGGATGAGCAGTTCTTC. Amino acid sequence: CASLWRGGGDEQFF.

The sample holds a few counts of this clonotype. The V gene is TRBV7-2, the J gene TRBJ1-3; D remains ambiguous. Germline values: CDR1 SGHTA, CDR2 FQGNSA. The length of the CDR3 is 12 residues. V lost 1 base and J 5 bases, leaving 3 bases between the germline ends. CDR3 bases: TGTGCCAGCAGCTTAGTGAGAAACACCATATATTTT. Encoded protein: CASSLVRNTIYF.